The 10 T cell receptor beta chains below come from one sample, sequenced in a study of a mutant IDH1 vaccine in newly diagnosed glioma. Measured with immunoSEQ multiplex PCR; TCRdb has only the in-frame clones, and not every one. The sample carries some 62,000 clones, less than 90% recorded once. Their cognate antigens are unknown. Time point given: week 47, end of study. What each vaccine dose contained was 300 ug of mutant IDH1 20-mer peptide, accompanied by topical imiquimod. The specimen was PBMCs, collected from a glioma patient whose treatment included an IDH1 peptide vaccine. These TCRs come from a man younger than 45 with glioma.

On this clone itself: The same CDR3 also results from other DNA sequences found in this sample. The chain is built from TRBV5-6 and TRBJ2-3; D unresolved. The CDR3 totals 15 residues. From germline, CDR1 is SGHDT and CDR2 YYEEEE. Trimming shortened V by 1 base and J by 0 bases, and 9 bases separated the two germline ends. This CDR3 reads CASSLRGRSTDTQYF. The CDR3 DNA reads TGTGCCAGCAGCTTGAGAGGCCGTAGCACAGATACGCAGTATTTT.

This chain uses TRBV19 with TRBJ1-1, with D maybe TRBD1 (5 bases). The CDR3 extends over 13 amino acids. Germline CDR1 is LNHDA and CDR2 is SQIVND (reference sequence). The V gene lost 2 bases and the J gene lost 11 bases, with 15 bases spanning the gap. Here the CDR3 reads CASSIRGRTAAFF. The CDR3 bases are TGTGCCAGTAGTATAAGGGGTCGAACAGCGGCTTTCTTT.

The chain has TRBV6-5 and TRBJ1-5; perhaps TRBD1 as D (6 bases). V gave up 5 bases and J gave up 7 bases, with 15 bases separating them. In germline, CDR1 is MNHEY, CDR2 SVGAGI. The CDR3 loop spans 14 amino acids. CDR3 nucleotide sequence: TGTGCCAGCAGTCTAAGGGGGGGGCACCAGCCCCAGCATTTT. It yields the protein CASSLRGGHQPQHF.

This chain connects TRBV9 to TRBJ2-1; 9 nucleotides match TRBD2. CDR1 and CDR2 from the germline V gene are SGDLS and YYNGEE. V lost 1 base to trimming and J lost 4 bases; unmatched junction nucleotides: 3. The length of the CDR3 is 15 residues. The CDR3 sequence is CASSVWRGGYNEQFF. The CDR3 DNA is TGTGCCAGCAGCGTATGGCGGGGGGGATACAATGAGCAGTTCTTC.

The chain employs TRBV5-8 and TRBJ1-1; D is unresolved. The germline V gene has CDR1 SGHTS and CDR2 YDEGEE. Trimming cost V 0 bases and J 2 bases, with 8 bases left between them. This CDR3 has 14 amino acids. The CDR3: CASSLGWENTEAFF. CDR3 nucleotide sequence: TGTGCCAGCAGCTTGGGTTGGGAAAACACTGAAGCTTTCTTT.

The chain combines TRBV19 with TRBJ2-6; D gene uncertain. Germline-derived CDR1 and CDR2 are LNHDA and SQIVND (reference sequence). The CDR3 consists of 15 residues. The V gene lost 4 bases and the J gene lost 0 bases, with 7 bases spanning the gap. The CDR3 sequence is CASSKGDSGANVLTF. Here the CDR3 DNA reads TGTGCCAGTAGTAAGGGTGACTCTGGGGCCAACGTCCTGACTTTC.

The chain couples TRBV27 to TRBJ1-2, with D perhaps matching TRBD1 (6 bases). The CDR3 runs 15 residues. Germline CDR1 MNHEY, CDR2 SMNVEV (reference sequence). V lost 10 bases to trimming and J lost 7 bases, with 25 bases between them. CDR3 nucleotide sequence: TGTGCCACAACTACCAGCTTGGGGGCTAGATTTGGCTACACCTTC. This translates into CATTTSLGARFGYTF.

The rearrangement links TRBV6-4 to TRBJ1-1, with 9 bases aligning to TRBD1. CDR3 length: 12 residues. Trimming took 6 bases from V and 6 from J; bases not matched to a gene: 2. CDR1 is MRHNA and CDR2 is SNTAGT in the germline V gene. The CDR3 is CASRGTGPEAFF. DNA of the CDR3: TGTGCCAGCAGGGGGACAGGGCCTGAAGCTTTCTTT.

The rearrangement links TRBV7-8 to TRBJ2-1, with D hard to call. Germline V CDR1 and CDR2: SGHVS, FQNEAQ. This CDR3 is built from 12 residues. V was cut by 6 bases and J by 1 base, with 4 bases left in between. The CDR3, as DNA: TGTGCCAGCAGTCAATCCTACAATGAGCAGTTCTTC. Translated: CASSQSYNEQFF.

J is TRBJ1-4 and V is TRBV28; D might be TRBD1 (5 bases). CDR3 length: 12 amino acids. Germline V gene lookup returns CDR1 MDHEN and CDR2 SYDVKM. With 2 bases removed from V and 7 bases from J, the gap between germline ends came to 5 bases. CDR3: CASSLQGEKLFF. CDR3 sequence (DNA): TGTGCCAGCAGTTTACAGGGTGAAAAACTGTTTTTT.